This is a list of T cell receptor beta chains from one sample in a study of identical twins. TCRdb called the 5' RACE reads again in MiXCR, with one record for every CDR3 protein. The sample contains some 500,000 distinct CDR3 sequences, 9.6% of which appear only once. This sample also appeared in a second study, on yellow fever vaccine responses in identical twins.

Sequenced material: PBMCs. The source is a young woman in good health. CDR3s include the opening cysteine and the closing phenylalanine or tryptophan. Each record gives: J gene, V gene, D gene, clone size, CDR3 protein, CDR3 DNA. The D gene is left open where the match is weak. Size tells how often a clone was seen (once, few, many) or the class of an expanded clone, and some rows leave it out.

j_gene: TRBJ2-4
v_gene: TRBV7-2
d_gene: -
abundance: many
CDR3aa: CASSRQVRDSGKNIQYF
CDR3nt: TGTGCCAGCAGCCGACAGGTCAGGGACTCAGGCAAAAACATTCAGTACTTC

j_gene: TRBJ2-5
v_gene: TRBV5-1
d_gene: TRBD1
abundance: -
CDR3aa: CASSLVTGVAETQYF
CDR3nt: TGCGCCAGCAGCTTGGTCACAGGGGTAGCAGAGACCCAGTACTTC

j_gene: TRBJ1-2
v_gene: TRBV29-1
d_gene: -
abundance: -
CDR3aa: CSVEHNYGYTF
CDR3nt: TGCAGCGTTGAACATAACTATGGCTACACCTTC

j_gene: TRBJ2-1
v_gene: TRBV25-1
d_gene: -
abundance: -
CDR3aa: CASSAWTLTYNEQFF
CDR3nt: TGTGCCAGCAGTGCCTGGACTCTTACCTACAATGAGCAGTTCTTC

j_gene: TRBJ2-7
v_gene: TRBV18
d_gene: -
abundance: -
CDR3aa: CASSPWRGNEQYF
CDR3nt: TGTGCCAGCTCACCATGGCGGGGCAACGAGCAGTACTTC

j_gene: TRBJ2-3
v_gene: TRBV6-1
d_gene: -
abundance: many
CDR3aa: CASSEAWVWTDTQYF
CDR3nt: TGTGCCAGCAGTGAAGCGTGGGTGTGGACAGATACGCAGTATTTT

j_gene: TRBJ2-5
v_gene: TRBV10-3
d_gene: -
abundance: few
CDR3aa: CAISESIRGKETQYF
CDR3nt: TGTGCCATCAGTGAGTCAATTAGGGGTAAAGAGACCCAGTACTTC

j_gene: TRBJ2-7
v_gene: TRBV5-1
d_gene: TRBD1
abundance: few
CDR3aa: CASSLPGQGSLRPYEQYF
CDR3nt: TGCGCCAGCAGCTTACCGGGACAGGGATCCCTTCGACCCTACGAGCAGTACTTC

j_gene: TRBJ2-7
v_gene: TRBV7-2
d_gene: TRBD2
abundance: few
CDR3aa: CASIKRGGGSEQYF
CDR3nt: TGTGCCAGCATCAAACGGGGCGGGGGATCCGAGCAGTACTTC

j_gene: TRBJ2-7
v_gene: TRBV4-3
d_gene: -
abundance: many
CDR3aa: CASSQDWKGPYEQYF
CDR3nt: TGCGCCAGCAGCCAAGATTGGAAAGGACCCTACGAGCAGTACTTC

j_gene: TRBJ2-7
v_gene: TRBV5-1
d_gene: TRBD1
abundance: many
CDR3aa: CASSPRQGANEQYF
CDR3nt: TGCGCCAGCAGCCCGAGACAGGGGGCAAACGAGCAGTACTTC

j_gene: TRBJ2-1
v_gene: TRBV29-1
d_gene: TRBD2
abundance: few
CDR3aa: CSGGTSGTYNEQFF
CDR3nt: TGCAGCGGTGGGACTAGCGGGACCTACAATGAGCAGTTCTTC

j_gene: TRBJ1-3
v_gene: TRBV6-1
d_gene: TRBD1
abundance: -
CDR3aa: CASSPTTGAGNTIYF
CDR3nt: TGTGCCAGCAGTCCTACAACAGGGGCTGGAAACACCATATATTTT

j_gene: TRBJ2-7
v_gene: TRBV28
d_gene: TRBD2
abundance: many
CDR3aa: CASSLLSSGGASYEQYF
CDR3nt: TGTGCCAGCAGTTTACTTTCTTCCGGGGGGGCATCCTACGAGCAGTACTTC

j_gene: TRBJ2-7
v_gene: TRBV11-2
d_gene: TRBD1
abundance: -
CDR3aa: CASSPSRDRPTYEQYF
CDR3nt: TGTGCCAGCAGCCCTAGCCGGGACAGGCCAACCTACGAGCAGTACTTC

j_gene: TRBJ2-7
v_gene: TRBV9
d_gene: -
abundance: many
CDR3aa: CASSVGLGGDEQYF
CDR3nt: TGTGCCAGCAGCGTAGGGCTAGGAGGCGACGAGCAGTACTTC

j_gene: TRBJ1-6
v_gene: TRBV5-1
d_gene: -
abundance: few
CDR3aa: CASSWTPTANSPLHF
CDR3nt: TGCGCCAGCAGCTGGACCCCGACAGCAAATTCACCCCTCCACTTT

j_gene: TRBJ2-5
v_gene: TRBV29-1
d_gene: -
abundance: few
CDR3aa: CSVLDTGFQETQYF
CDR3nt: TGCAGCGTCCTCGACACAGGGTTCCAAGAGACCCAGTACTTC

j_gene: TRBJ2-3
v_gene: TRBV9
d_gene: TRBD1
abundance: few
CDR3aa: CASSVRTGKTDTQYF
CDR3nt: TGTGCCAGCAGCGTCCGGACAGGGAAGACAGATACGCAGTATTTT

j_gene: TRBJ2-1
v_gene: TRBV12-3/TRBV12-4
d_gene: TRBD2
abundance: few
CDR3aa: CASSLVLSEASGSNEQFF
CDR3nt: TGTGCCAGCAGTTTAGTTTTGTCCGAGGCTAGCGGGAGCAATGAGCAGTTCTTC

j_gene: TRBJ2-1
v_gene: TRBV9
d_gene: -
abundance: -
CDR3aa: CASSVRSDYNEQFF
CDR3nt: TGTGCCAGCAGCGTGCGGTCAGATTACAATGAGCAGTTCTTC

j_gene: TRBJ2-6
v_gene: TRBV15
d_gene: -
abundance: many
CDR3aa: CATSRDFANVLTF
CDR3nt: TGTGCCACCAGCAGAGATTTCGCCAACGTCCTGACTTTC

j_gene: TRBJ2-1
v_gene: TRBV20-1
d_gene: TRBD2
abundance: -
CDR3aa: CSAGTSGGAVEQFF
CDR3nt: TGCAGTGCTGGGACTAGCGGGGGGGCGGTTGAGCAGTTCTTC

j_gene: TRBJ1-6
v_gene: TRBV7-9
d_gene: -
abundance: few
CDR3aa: CASSPVMDRENSPLHF
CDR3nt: TGTGCCAGCAGCCCTGTCATGGACCGTGAGAATTCACCCCTCCACTTT

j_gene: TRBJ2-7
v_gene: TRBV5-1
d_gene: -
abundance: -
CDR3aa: CASSLGQAPTYEQYF
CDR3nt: TGCGCCAGCAGCTTGGGGCAAGCCCCTACCTACGAGCAGTACTTC

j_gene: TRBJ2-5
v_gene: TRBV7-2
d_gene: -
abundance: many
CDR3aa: CASSLAVGETQYF
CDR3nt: TGTGCCAGCAGTTTGGCAGTTGGGGAGACCCAGTACTTC

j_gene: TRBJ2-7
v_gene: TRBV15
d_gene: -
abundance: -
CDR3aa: CATSNGGLTYEQYF
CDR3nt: TGTGCCACCAGCAATGGGGGACTGACCTACGAGCAGTACTTC

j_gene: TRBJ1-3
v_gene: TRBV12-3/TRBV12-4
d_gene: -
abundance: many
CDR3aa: CASSFWGPSGNTIYF
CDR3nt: TGTGCCAGCAGTTTTTGGGGCCCATCTGGAAACACCATATATTTT

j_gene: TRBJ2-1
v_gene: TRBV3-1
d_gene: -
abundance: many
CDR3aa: CASSQAESAQFF
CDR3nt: TGTGCCAGCAGCCAAGCTGAGAGCGCGCAGTTCTTC

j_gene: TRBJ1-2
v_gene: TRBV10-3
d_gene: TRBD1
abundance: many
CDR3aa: CAISESTGGNGYTF
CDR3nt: TGTGCCATCAGTGAGTCGACAGGGGGGAATGGCTACACCTTC

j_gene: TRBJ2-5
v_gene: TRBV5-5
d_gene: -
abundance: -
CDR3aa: CASSSVLRLETQYF
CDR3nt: TGTGCCAGCAGCTCTGTTCTACGGCTAGAGACCCAGTACTTC

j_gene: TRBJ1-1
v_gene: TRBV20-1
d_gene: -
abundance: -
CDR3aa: CSARVQPLNTEAFF
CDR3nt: TGCAGTGCTAGAGTTCAGCCCCTGAACACTGAAGCTTTCTTT

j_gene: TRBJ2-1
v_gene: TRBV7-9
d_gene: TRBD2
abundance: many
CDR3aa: CASSPRTSGAFGEQFF
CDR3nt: TGTGCCAGCAGCCCCCGGACTAGCGGGGCGTTCGGTGAGCAGTTCTTC

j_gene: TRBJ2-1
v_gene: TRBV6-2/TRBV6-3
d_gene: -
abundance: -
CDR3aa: CARSSGYNEQFF
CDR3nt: TGTGCCAGAAGTTCCGGCTACAATGAGCAGTTCTTC

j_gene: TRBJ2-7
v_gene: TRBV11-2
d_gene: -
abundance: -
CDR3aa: CASSPGRDSIHEQYF
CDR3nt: TGTGCCAGCAGTCCCGGACGGGACTCTATCCATGAGCAGTACTTC

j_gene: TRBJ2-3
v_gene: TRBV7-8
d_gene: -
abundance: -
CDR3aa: CASKNEGNTDTQYF
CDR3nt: TGTGCCAGCAAAAACGAGGGGAACACAGATACGCAGTATTTT

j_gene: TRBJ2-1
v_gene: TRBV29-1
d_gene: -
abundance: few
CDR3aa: CSVEERDGSPLYNEQFF
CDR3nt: TGCAGCGTTGAAGAGCGAGACGGGAGTCCCCTTTACAATGAGCAGTTCTTC

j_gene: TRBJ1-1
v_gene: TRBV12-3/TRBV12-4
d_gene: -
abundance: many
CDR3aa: CASSFVQFEAFF
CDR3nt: TGTGCCAGCAGTTTTGTCCAGTTTGAAGCTTTCTTT

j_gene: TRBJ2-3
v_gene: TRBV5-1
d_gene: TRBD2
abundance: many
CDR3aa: CASSPGLAGGPQADTQYF
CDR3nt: TGCGCCAGCAGCCCCGGACTAGCGGGAGGGCCTCAAGCAGATACGCAGTATTTT

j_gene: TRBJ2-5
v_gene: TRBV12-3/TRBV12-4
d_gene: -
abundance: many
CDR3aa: CASSLTRDYQETQYF
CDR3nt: TGTGCCAGCAGCTTGACCAGGGATTACCAAGAGACCCAGTACTTC

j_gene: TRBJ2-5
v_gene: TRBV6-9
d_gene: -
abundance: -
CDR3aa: CARSAGLETQYF
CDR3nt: TGTGCCAGATCAGCGGGTTTAGAGACCCAGTACTTC

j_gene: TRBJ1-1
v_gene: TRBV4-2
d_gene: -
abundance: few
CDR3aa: CASSQDESGVNTEAFF
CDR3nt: TGTGCCAGCAGCCAAGATGAGTCGGGGGTGAACACTGAAGCTTTCTTT

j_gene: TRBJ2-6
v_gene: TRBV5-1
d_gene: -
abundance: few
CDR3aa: CASSKASSGANVLTF
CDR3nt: TGCGCCAGCAGTAAAGCTAGCTCTGGGGCCAACGTCCTGACTTTC

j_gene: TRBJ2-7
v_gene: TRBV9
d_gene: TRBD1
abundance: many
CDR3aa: CASSVVQGAYEQYF
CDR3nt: TGTGCCAGCAGCGTAGTACAGGGGGCCTACGAGCAGTACTTC

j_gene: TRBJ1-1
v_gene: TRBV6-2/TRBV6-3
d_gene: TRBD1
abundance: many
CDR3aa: CASTNTGGSAEAFF
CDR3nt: TGTGCCAGCACTAATACAGGGGGCTCGGCTGAAGCTTTCTTT

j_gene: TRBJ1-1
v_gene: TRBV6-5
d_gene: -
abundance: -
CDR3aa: CASSYSPGQNTEAFF
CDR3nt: TGTGCCAGCAGTTACTCGCCAGGGCAGAACACTGAAGCTTTCTTT

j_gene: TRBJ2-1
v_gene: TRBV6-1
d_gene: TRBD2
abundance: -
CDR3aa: CASRTGTSGYNEQFF
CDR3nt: TGTGCCAGCAGGACCGGGACTAGCGGTTACAATGAGCAGTTCTTC